These 9 T cell receptor beta chains were sequenced from one sample in a study of pediatric ulcerative colitis (dated by TCRdb to the late 2010s). Libraries came from the immunoSEQ multiplex PCR assay. Entries here come from immuneACCESS through TCRdb and include only in-frame sequences with V and J called. Some clones fail to appear in such tables; in the studies checked, an unresolved V gene covers under half of the shortfall, and the cause of the remainder is unknown. This sample lists 55,000 to 65,000 clones; 70% to 85% were detected once. The ten top clones hold roughly 5.5% of the sample. Sequences were obtained from blood. These receptors were collected from a boy aged 5-17 years with moderate ulcerative colitis.

V usage is TRBV27 and J usage is TRBJ2-1; 8 nucleotides match TRBD2. Looked up from germline, CDR1 is MNHEY and CDR2 is SMNVEV (reference sequence). The CDR3 runs 13 residues. V shed 4 bases, J shed 7 bases, and the junction held 3 bases outside the gene matches. CDR3 bases: TGTGCCAGCAGTTGGGCTAGCGGGAATGAGCAGTTCTTC. Protein: CASSWASGNEQFF.

This clone was observed a single time. The chain is built from TRBV9 and TRBJ2-7, with TRBD1 matching 7 bases. Trimming at V came to 0 bases and at J to 0 bases, leaving 3 bases not matched to a gene. Germline lookup yields CDR1 SGDLS and CDR2 YYNGEE. CDR3 length: 15 residues. This chain's CDR3 is CASSVATGYSYEQYF. CDR3 in DNA: TGTGCCAGCAGCGTAGCGACAGGGTACTCCTACGAGCAGTACTTC.

This sequence joins TRBV5-1 and TRBJ1-1; D is ambiguous. CDR1 and CDR2 from the germline V gene are SGHRS and YFSETQ. The ends were cut back, 6 bases at V and 4 bases at J, with 16 bases in the middle. The CDR3 is made up of 14 amino acids. The CDR3 nucleotides are TGCGCCAGCACCTATAGTTCCGTGAGCACTGAAGCTTTCTTT. It translates to CASTYSSVSTEAFF.

This rearrangement joins TRBV28 to TRBJ1-5; a weak D match, TRBD1 (5 bases). V was shortened by 3 bases and J by 5 bases, with 8 bases between the two germline ends. Germline loops: CDR1 MDHEN, CDR2 SYDVKM. This CDR3 contains 13 residues. CDR3 in DNA: TGTGCCAGCAGTTTCCAGGGTGATCAGCCCCAGCATTTT. Its translation is CASSFQGDQPQHF.

The V gene is TRBV9, the J gene TRBJ1-3; D is ambiguous. There are 15 residues in the CDR3. Deletions cut 0 bases from V and 0 bases from J, with 7 bases between. In germline, CDR1 is SGDLS, CDR2 YYNGEE. The CDR3 DNA follows: TGTGCCAGCAGCGTAGGCCTCAGCTCTGGAAACACCATATATTTT. This sequence encodes CASSVGLSSGNTIYF.

The chain has TRBV5-1 and TRBJ2-7; tentatively, D is TRBD1 (6 bases). This CDR3 comprises 14 residues. The V end was cut by 0 bases, the J end by 3 bases, with 10 bases between. The V gene's germline CDR1 is SGHRS and CDR2 YFSETQ. The CDR3 bases are TGCGCCAGCAGCTTGGAAGGCAGGGGCTACGAGCAGTACTTC. Translated: CASSLEGRGYEQYF.

This clone was counted once. V usage is TRBV7-9 and J usage is TRBJ1-1, with D unresolved. This CDR3 is built from 13 residues. The ends were cut back, 2 bases at V and 3 bases at J, with 7 bases in the middle. Germline V CDR1 and CDR2: SEHNR, FQNEAQ (reference sequence). The DNA for the CDR3 is TGTGCCAGCAGCTTAAGCTCCTACACTGAAGCTTTCTTT. Protein product: CASSLSSYTEAFF.

The rearrangement links TRBV9 to TRBJ2-6; D unresolved. V lost 4 bases to trimming and J lost 4 bases, with 9 bases between them. Looked up from germline, CDR1 is SGDLS and CDR2 is YYNGEE. The CDR3 is 14 residues long. CDR3 region: CASSPTAGANVLTF. The CDR3 DNA is TGTGCCAGCAGCCCCACCGCCGGGGCCAACGTCCTGACTTTC.

For the CDR3, the DNA is TGTGCCAGCAGTTCGCCGAGGGAAGACTATGGCTACACCTTC. Encoded protein: CASSSPREDYGYTF. The chain combines TRBV25-1 with TRBJ1-2, with D uncertain. CDR3 size: 14 residues. With 5 bases removed from V and 3 bases from J, the gap between germline ends came to 13 bases. Germline V lookup: CDR1 MGHDK, CDR2 SYGVNS.